The following is a T cell receptor beta chain sequence with its context. This sample was included in a study of blood T cell repertoires in COVID-19. TCRdb keeps only in-frame clones here, not all; method: immunoSEQ multiplex PCR. The repertoire holds some 150,000 clones, with approximately 83% as singletons. Between the trimmed V and J ends, which lost 2 bases and 4 bases, there was a span of 5 bases. CDR1 and CDR2 from the germline V gene are SGHAT and FQNNGV. This CDR3 contains 13 residues. This TCR was sampled from a human donor in a cohort sampled during active COVID-19. This chain links TRBV11-2 with TRBJ1-4, with D possibly TRBD1 on 5 matching bases. Material for sequencing was peripheral blood. The CDR3 DNA sequence: TGTGCCAGCAGCTTAAGGGGTAATGAAAAACTGTTTTTT. Its translation: CASSLRGNEKLFF.